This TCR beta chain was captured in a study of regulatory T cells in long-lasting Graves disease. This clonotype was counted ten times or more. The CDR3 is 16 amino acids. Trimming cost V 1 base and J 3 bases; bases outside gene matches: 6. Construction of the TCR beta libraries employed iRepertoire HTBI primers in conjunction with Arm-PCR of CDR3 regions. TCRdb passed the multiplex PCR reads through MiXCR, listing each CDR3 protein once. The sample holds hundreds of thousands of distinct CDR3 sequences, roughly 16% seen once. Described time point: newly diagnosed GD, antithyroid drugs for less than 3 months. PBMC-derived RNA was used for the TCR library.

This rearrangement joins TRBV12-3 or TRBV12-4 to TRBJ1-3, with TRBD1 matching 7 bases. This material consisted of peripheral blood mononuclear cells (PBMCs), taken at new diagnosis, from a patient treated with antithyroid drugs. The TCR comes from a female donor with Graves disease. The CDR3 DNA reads TGTGCCAGCAGTTTAGTGGGGACAGTATTTGGAAACACCATATATTTT. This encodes CASSLVGTVFGNTIYF.